This T cell receptor beta chain was observed in a study of blood T cells in healthy people across ages. Looking at the study overall: Template switching captured about one barcoded beta molecule per two T cells.

General observations from the study: CMV status of donors was not determined, possibly confounding expanded clonotype changes.

Alongside a J-beta primer mix, a sample-barcoded 5' primer served in a second PCR lasting 7 to 11 cycles. TCRdb reprocessed the 5' RACE reads via MiXCR and lists one record per CDR3 protein. The sample has roughly 860,000 distinct CDR3 sequences, less than 80% seen once. Germline V CDR1 and CDR2: SEHNR, FQNEAQ (reference sequence). V gave up 4 bases and J gave up 8 bases; unmatched junction bases: 13. This CDR3 is 16 amino acids long. Each sample yielded at least 5 micrograms of PBMC total RNA. A note on this clonotype: Its antigen is as yet unknown.

The TCR sequence derives from a man younger than 40 in good health. Sequences were obtained from blood. The chain joins TRBV7-9 to TRBJ1-4; 7 bases agree with TRBD1. CDR3 coding DNA: TGTGCCAGCAGCTCCTATACCGGAACAGGGGAGGAAAAACTGTTTTTT. This sequence encodes CASSSYTGTGEEKLFF. Complete variable domain (other parts from reference TRBV7-9 and TRBJ1-4): DTGVSQNPRHKITKRGQNVTFRCDPISEHNRLYWYRQTLGQGPEFLTYFQNEAQLEKSRLLSDRFSAERPKGSFSTLEIQRTEQGDSAMYLCASSSYTGTGEEKLFFGSGTQLSVL.